This T cell receptor (beta chain) is from a study of CD4 and CD8 cells across lung adenocarcinoma regions. Via MiXCR, TCRdb re-called the PCR reads, giving one row per CDR3 protein. The sample yields approximately 5,000 distinct CDR3 sequences, under 55% seen once. This clonotype was seen more than once but under ten times. Samples came from patients with localized non-small cell lung adenocarcinoma. The sample comprised CD8+ T cells from the margin of a lung tumor. The receptor was derived from a male donor with lung adenocarcinoma. The CD4 and CD8 labels of this study may be unreliable.

Here the CDR3 reads CASSPVGAWETQYF. As DNA, the CDR3 is TGTGCCAGCAGCCCCGTGGGGGCATGGGAGACCCAGTACTTC. The gene calls are TRBV6-1 and TRBJ2-5, with a possible D match to TRBD1 (6 bases). V gave up 6 bases and J gave up 5 bases, with 16 bases separating them. Germline CDR1 is MNHNS and CDR2 is SASEGT. The CDR3 length is 14 residues.